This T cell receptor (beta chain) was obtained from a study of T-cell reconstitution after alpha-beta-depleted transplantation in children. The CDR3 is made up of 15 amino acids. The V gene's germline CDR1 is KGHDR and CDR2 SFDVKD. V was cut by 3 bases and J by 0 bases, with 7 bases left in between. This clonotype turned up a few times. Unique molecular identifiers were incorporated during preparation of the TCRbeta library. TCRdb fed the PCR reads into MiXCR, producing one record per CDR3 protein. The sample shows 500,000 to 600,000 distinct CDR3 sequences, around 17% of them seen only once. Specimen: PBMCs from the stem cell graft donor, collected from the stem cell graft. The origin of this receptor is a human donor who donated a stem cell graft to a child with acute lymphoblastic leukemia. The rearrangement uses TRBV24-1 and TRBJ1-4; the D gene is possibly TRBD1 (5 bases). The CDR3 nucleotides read TGTGCCACCAGTGATCAAGGGGCAACTAATGAAAAACTGTTTTTT. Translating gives CATSDQGATNEKLFF.